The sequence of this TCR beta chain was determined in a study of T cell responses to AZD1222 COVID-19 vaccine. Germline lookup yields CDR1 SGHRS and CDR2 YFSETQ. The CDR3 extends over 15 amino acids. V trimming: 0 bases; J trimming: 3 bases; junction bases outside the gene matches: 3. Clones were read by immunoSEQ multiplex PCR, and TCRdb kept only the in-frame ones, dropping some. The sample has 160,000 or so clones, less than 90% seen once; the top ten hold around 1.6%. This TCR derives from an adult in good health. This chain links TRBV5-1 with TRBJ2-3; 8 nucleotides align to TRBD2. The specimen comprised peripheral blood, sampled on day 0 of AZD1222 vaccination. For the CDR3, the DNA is TGCGCCAGCAGCTTGGTGACGGGAGGGACAGATACGCAGTATTTT. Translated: CASSLVTGGTDTQYF.